Following are 28 T cell receptor beta chains from one sample sequenced in a study of blood T cell repertoires in COVID-19. Here immunoSEQ multiplex PCR was the method, and the copy in TCRdb shows in-frame clones only, minus some. The sample includes around 97,000 clones, about 80% of them seen just once. Specimen: peripheral blood. Every receptor here comes from a man in his 70s with acute or convalescent COVID-19.

The chain links TRBV7-9 to TRBJ1-1, with D unresolved. The CDR3 is 15 amino acids. Per germline, CDR1 SEHNR and CDR2 FQNEAQ (reference sequence). V lost 1 base, J lost 4 bases, and 13 bases lay in between. CDR3 protein: CASSLEFGRFTEAFF. DNA of the CDR3: TGTGCCAGCAGCTTAGAGTTCGGCAGGTTCACTGAAGCTTTCTTT.

CDR3 loop: CASSGQGRETQYF. CDR3 sequence (DNA): TGTGCCAGCTCCGGACAGGGCAGGGAGACCCAGTACTTC. This chain uses TRBV27 with TRBJ2-5, with 8 bases identical to TRBD1. CDR3 length: 13 residues. Germline CDR1 is MNHEY and CDR2 is SMNVEV (reference sequence). Trimming removed 8 bases from V and 5 bases from J; junction bases left unmatched: 7.

This chain links TRBV6-5 with TRBJ1-2; D might be TRBD1 (5 bases). Germline CDR1 and CDR2: MNHEY and SVGAGI. This CDR3 contains 15 residues. V was shortened by 0 bases and J by 0 bases, with 8 bases between the two germline ends. The CDR3 DNA is TGTGCCAGCAGTTACTCGAACAGGCCTAACTATGGCTACACCTTC. This sequence encodes CASSYSNRPNYGYTF.

The V gene is TRBV7-6, the J gene TRBJ1-1; 7 positions agree with TRBD1. The CDR3 is 18 amino acids. Trimming removed 4 bases from V and 2 bases from J; junction bases left unmatched: 16. Germline CDR1 SGHVS, CDR2 FNYEAQ. The CDR3 protein is CASSSWGQPNVSNTEAFF. In DNA, the CDR3 is TGTGCCAGCAGCTCCTGGGGACAGCCGAACGTGTCCAACACTGAAGCTTTCTTT.

V and J are TRBV28 and TRBJ2-7; 11 bases are a match to TRBD2. The CDR3 extends over 17 amino acids. The J segment lost 2 bases and the V segment lost 3 bases, leaving 9 bases of the junction unmatched. Germline V gives CDR1 MDHEN, CDR2 SYDVKM. CDR3 sequence: CASSFFRGTSGTYEQYF. CDR3 in DNA: TGTGCCAGCAGTTTTTTTCGGGGGACTAGCGGAACCTACGAGCAGTACTTC.

The chain combines TRBV30 with TRBJ1-2; D unresolved. The V end was cut by 0 bases, the J end by 10 bases, with 21 bases between. Germline V CDR1 and CDR2: GTSNPN, SVGIG (reference sequence). The CDR3 covers 15 residues. The CDR3 DNA sequence: TGTGCCTGGAGTGTGGGTAGAGGGCTGAGGCGGGACTACACCTTC. It yields the protein CAWSVGRGLRRDYTF.

The chain has TRBV30 and TRBJ1-6, with TRBD1 matching 8 bases. CDR3 length equals 15 residues. V lost 3 bases to trimming and J lost 3 bases; unmatched junction nucleotides: 4. Germline V gives CDR1 GTSNPN, CDR2 SVGIG (reference sequence). DNA for the CDR3: TGTGCCTGGAGGGGACAGGAGATCTATAATTCACCCCTCCACTTT. The encoded protein is CAWRGQEIYNSPLHF.

The genes are TRBV20-1 and TRBJ1-1, with D maybe TRBD1 (6 bases). V was cut by 6 bases and J by 7 bases, with 12 bases left in between. This CDR3 has 11 amino acids. Germline-derived CDR1 and CDR2 are DFQATT and SNEGSKA (reference sequence). In DNA form, the CDR3 reads TGCAGTGCGACACCGGGACATGAAGCTTTCTTT. It encodes CSATPGHEAFF.

This chain links TRBV7-3 with TRBJ2-2, with TRBD2 identical over 7 bases. CDR3 length: 16 amino acids. Germline CDR1 reads SGHTA; CDR2 reads FQGTGA. With V trimmed by 2 bases and J by 0 bases, 3 bases remained unmatched. Here the CDR3 DNA reads TGTGCCAGCAGCTTAGGGGGACTAACGAACACCGGGGAGCTGTTTTTT. Protein sequence: CASSLGGLTNTGELFF.

The chain combines TRBV29-1 with TRBJ2-5, with 9 nucleotides matching TRBD2. The CDR3 has 13 residues. Losses at the gene ends were 6 bases for V and 7 bases for J; bases not matched to a gene: 9. Germline V gene lookup returns CDR1 SQVTM and CDR2 ANQGSEA. The chain's CDR3 is CSVDSGSFVTQYF. The CDR3, as DNA: TGCAGCGTAGATAGCGGGAGTTTCGTGACCCAGTACTTC.

The chain links TRBV27 to TRBJ1-2; D unclear. Germline V CDR1 and CDR2: MNHEY, SMNVEV (reference sequence). V lost 2 bases and J 4 bases, leaving 14 bases between the germline ends. This CDR3 is built from 15 residues. The CDR3 spells CASSLAAAGGYGYTF. CDR3 in DNA: TGTGCCAGCAGTTTAGCGGCGGCCGGCGGCTATGGCTACACCTTC.

The V call is TRBV6-5, the J call TRBJ2-1; no firm D call. The CDR3 sequence is 13 residues long. CDR1 MNHEY and CDR2 SVGAGI come from the germline V gene. V lost 7 bases, J lost 5 bases, and 12 bases lay in between. The CDR3 region is CASNVDIHNEQFF. CDR3 in DNA: TGTGCCAGCAATGTCGACATACACAATGAGCAGTTCTTC.

This clone was seen only a few times. The chain joins TRBV7-3 to TRBJ2-1; possible D gene TRBD2, 6 bases. The germline V gene has CDR1 SGHTA and CDR2 FQGTGA. V gave up 1 base and J gave up 6 bases, with 16 bases separating them. The CDR3 has 16 residues. The CDR3 loop reads CASSLNAGIRANEQFF. In nucleotides, the CDR3 is TGTGCCAGCAGCTTAAATGCGGGAATCAGGGCCAATGAGCAGTTCTTC.

This clone has only one observation. The V and J genes are TRBV12-3 or TRBV12-4 and TRBJ2-7, with 7 bases fitting TRBD2. The junction had 2 bases not matched to a gene; V was cut back by 6 bases and J by 0 bases. The CDR3 runs to 13 residues. The CDR3 coding sequence is TGTGCCAGCAGCCCGGGAGGCTCCTACGAGCAGTACTTC. This codes for CASSPGGSYEQYF.

This chain connects TRBV11-2 to TRBJ1-1; D unclear. The germline CDR1 and CDR2 sequences are SGHAT and FQNNGV. Trimming cost V 5 bases and J 10 bases, with 11 bases left between them. The CDR3 loop spans 11 amino acids. In nucleotides, the CDR3 is TGTGCCAGCAGCCTAGGGTGGCCAGCTTTCTTT. Translated: CASSLGWPAFF.

The genes are TRBV27 and TRBJ2-7; D call uncertain. Germline CDR1 and CDR2: MNHEY and SMNVEV (reference sequence). The V end was cut by 4 bases, the J end by 0 bases, with 7 bases between. The CDR3 spans 13 residues. As DNA, the CDR3 is TGTGCCAGCAGTTGGGCAGCCTCCTACGAGCAGTACTTC. Translation gives CASSWAASYEQYF.

As for this clone: This clone may be a read error of a much larger clone one base away. The identical CDR3 is also encoded by other nucleotide sequences in the sample. The rearrangement joins TRBV9 to TRBJ2-1; the D gene is possibly TRBD2 (5 bases). V was pared by 8 bases and J by 6 bases, with 12 bases between. The germline CDR1 and CDR2 sequences are SGDLS and YYNGEE. The CDR3 extends over 12 amino acids. Written as DNA, the CDR3 is TGTGCCAGTAGCACTAGATCCAATGAGCAGTTCTTC. It translates to CASSTRSNEQFF.

This chain joins TRBV6-2 or TRBV6-3 and TRBJ2-1, with 9 bases matching TRBD1. Germline trimming cut 0 bases from V and 1 base from J; bases unmatched to any gene: 13. Germline V gene lookup returns CDR1 MNHEY and CDR2 SVGEGT. CDR3 size: 20 residues. CDR3: CASSYSIGWTGVGSYNEQFF. The CDR3 coding sequence is TGTGCCAGCAGTTACTCGATCGGGTGGACAGGGGTTGGTTCCTACAATGAGCAGTTCTTC.

Worth noting for this clone: A read error may produce the germline difference seen at one junction end. The rearrangement uses TRBV5-1 and TRBJ2-2; no reliable D call. Germline V gene lookup returns CDR1 SGHRS and CDR2 YFSETQ. The CDR3 is 13 amino acids. CDR3: CASTLAPSGELFF. The CDR3 region has the DNA TGCGCCAGCACCTTGGCCCCCTCCGGGGAGCTGTTTTTT.

V gene TRBV7-8 combines with J gene TRBJ2-5, with D possibly matching TRBD1 (7 bases). This CDR3 comprises 15 residues. Germline V gives CDR1 SGHVS, CDR2 FQNEAQ. V was clipped by 5 bases and J by 4 bases, with 17 bases between them. CDR3 protein: CASSKRQGGGETQYF. The CDR3 nucleotides are TGTGCCAGCAGCAAGAGACAGGGAGGAGGAGAGACCCAGTACTTC.

The V call is TRBV30, the J call TRBJ2-5, with TRBD2 matching 9 bases. CDR1 is GTSNPN, CDR2 SVGIG, per germline (reference sequence). The J segment lost 3 bases and the V segment lost 4 bases, leaving 6 bases of the junction unmatched. The CDR3 totals 14 residues. CDR3 bases: TGTGCCTGGACCGGGACTAGCATAGAAGAGACCCAGTACTTC. This translates into CAWTGTSIEETQYF.

This chain connects TRBV7-5 to TRBJ2-2; the table's TRBD2 call for D was not verified on the DNA. TRBV7-5 is described as a pseudogene. There are 14 residues in the CDR3. The CDR3 DNA reads as TGTGCCAGAAGCACAACAAAGTGCGGCAGGGAGCTGTTTTTT. Encoded protein: CARSTTKCGRELFF.

This chain links TRBV5-4 with TRBJ2-7; 11 nucleotides align to TRBD1. J lost 2 bases, V lost 2 bases, and 3 bases had no gene match. The CDR3 consists of 15 residues. Per germline, CDR1 SGHNT and CDR2 YYREEE (reference sequence). CDR3 loop: CASSFRGQGAYEQYF. For the CDR3, the DNA is TGTGCCAGCAGCTTTAGGGGACAGGGGGCCTACGAGCAGTACTTC.

The chain combines TRBV30 with TRBJ2-1, with 11 bases lining up with TRBD2. V shed 8 bases, J shed 7 bases, and the junction held 7 bases outside the gene matches. Looked up from germline, CDR1 is GTSNPN and CDR2 is SVGIG (reference sequence). The CDR3 is 13 amino acids. DNA for the CDR3: TGTGCCCAATCTAGCGGGAGGCTTAATGAGCAGTTCTTC. It translates to CAQSSGRLNEQFF.

The J gene is TRBJ2-3, the V gene TRBV27, with TRBD2 identical over 11 bases. The CDR3 covers 16 residues. Germline-derived CDR1 and CDR2 are MNHEY and SMNVEV (reference sequence). The junction had 5 bases not matched to a gene; V was cut back by 4 bases and J by 2 bases. CDR3 protein: CASSYTSGGTTDTQYF. CDR3 sequence (DNA): TGTGCCAGCAGTTATACTAGCGGGGGTACCACAGATACGCAGTATTTT.

This clone turned up a few times. This chain connects TRBV18 to TRBJ1-5; weak D call: TRBD1 (5 bases). This CDR3 has 14 amino acids. Trimming shortened V by 2 bases and J by 4 bases, and 9 bases separated the two germline ends. CDR1 is KGHSH, CDR2 LQKENI, per germline. The CDR3 loop is CASSPSGGNQPQHF. For the CDR3, the DNA is TGTGCCAGCTCACCATCGGGGGGGAATCAGCCCCAGCATTTT.

This clone was detected only once. The chain combines TRBV6-2 or TRBV6-3 with TRBJ2-3; D gene ambiguous. V was clipped by 5 bases and J by 5 bases, with 20 bases between them. The CDR3 is made up of 16 amino acids. From germline, CDR1 is MNHEY and CDR2 SVGEGT. The CDR3, as DNA: TGTGCCAGCAGTGATCGGAGAGCTGGAGCTAGAGATACGCAGTATTTT. Residues: CASSDRRAGARDTQYF.

This clone has a single count. The chain has TRBV15 and TRBJ1-1; D remains ambiguous. The length of the CDR3 is 13 residues. Deletions cut 1 base from V and 4 bases from J, with 7 bases between. Looked up from germline, CDR1 is LNHNV and CDR2 is YYDKDF (reference sequence). The CDR3 DNA reads as TGTGCCACCAGCAGAGGTTTCGGCACTGAAGCTTTCTTT. It specifies CATSRGFGTEAFF.